The 7 T cell receptor beta chains listed next were all sequenced from one sample in a study of cytomegalovirus exposure and HLA in healthy donors. Researchers ran the PCR with 60 Vbeta and 13 Jbeta primers. Generated by immunoSEQ multiplex PCR, the TCRdb table keeps only in-frame clones and is missing some. The sample lists about 100,000 clones, approximately 80% seen once, with around 4% in the top ten. Source material: PBMCs. These receptors came from a female donor in good health and CMV-seropositive.

J is TRBJ2-3 and V is TRBV27; 8 nucleotides align to TRBD2. The CDR3 extends over 15 amino acids. The germline gives CDR1 MNHEY, CDR2 SMNVEV (reference sequence). V shed 2 bases and J 3 bases; nucleotides not matched to a gene: 4. As DNA, the CDR3 is TGTGCCAGCAGTTTACGTGGACTAGCAACAGATACGCAGTATTTT. Protein: CASSLRGLATDTQYF.

This clone was observed a handful of times. The chain has TRBV7-8 and TRBJ2-1; maybe TRBD2 (6 bases). Germline V lookup: CDR1 SGHVS, CDR2 FQNEAQ. The CDR3 sequence is 15 residues long. The V and J ends lost 2 bases and 9 bases respectively, with 17 bases between them. The CDR3 nucleotides are TGTGCCAGCAGCTTATTCCCGGTCGGGAGCCTTGAGCAGTTCTTC. It specifies CASSLFPVGSLEQFF.

On this clone itself: Other DNA sequences in the same sample also yield this CDR3. CDR3 region: CASSLLDRGVVAGANVLTF. CDR3 bases: TGTGCCAGCAGCCTATTGGACAGGGGAGTTGTGGCTGGGGCCAACGTCCTGACTTTC. This chain joins TRBV7-6 and TRBJ2-6; 9 nucleotides line up with TRBD1. This CDR3 is built from 19 residues. The V and J ends lost 5 bases and 2 bases, in that order; junction bases with no gene match: 13. Germline CDR1 is SGHVS and CDR2 is FNYEAQ.

The V call is TRBV30, the J call TRBJ2-7; D perhaps matches TRBD1 (6 bases). This CDR3 is 12 amino acids long. Germline V gene data show CDR1 as GTSNPN and CDR2 as SVGIG (reference sequence). Deletions cut 4 bases from V and 3 bases from J, with 10 bases between. Here the CDR3 reads CAWMDSHYEQYF. Written as DNA, the CDR3 is TGTGCCTGGATGGACAGTCACTACGAGCAGTACTTC.

The genes are TRBV19 and TRBJ2-5; 12 nucleotides match TRBD2. Germline values: CDR1 LNHDA, CDR2 SQIVND (reference sequence). V lost 7 bases, J lost 4 bases, and 10 bases stayed unmatched. This CDR3 is built from 16 residues. Here the CDR3 reads CASKRLAGGPGETQYF. DNA for the CDR3: TGTGCCAGTAAAAGGCTAGCGGGAGGGCCAGGAGAGACCCAGTACTTC.

The chain combines TRBV27 with TRBJ2-7; the match to TRBD1 covers 8 bases. This CDR3 is built from 15 residues. Trimming cost V 2 bases and J 6 bases; bases outside gene matches: 9. CDR1 MNHEY and CDR2 SMNVEV come from the germline V gene (reference sequence). CDR3: CASSLRAGGLLEQYF. For the CDR3, the DNA is TGTGCCAGCAGTTTAAGGGCAGGGGGCCTACTCGAGCAGTACTTC.

This clone was seen more than once but under ten times. The chain recombines TRBV19 with TRBJ1-1, with D perhaps TRBD1 (6 bases). Germline lookup yields CDR1 LNHDA and CDR2 SQIVND (reference sequence). The V gene lost 5 bases and the J gene lost 0 bases, with 7 bases spanning the gap. The CDR3 runs to 13 residues. CDR3 loop: CASSGQLNTEAFF. DNA of the CDR3: TGTGCCAGTAGTGGACAGTTGAACACTGAAGCTTTCTTT.